This is a list of T cell receptor beta chains from one sample in a study of beta chain features in type 1 diabetes. Some clones are missing from TCRdb's copy, which holds only in-frame ones; the method was immunoSEQ multiplex PCR. The repertoire holds 150,000 to 180,000 clones, with around a tenth as singletons. The material sequenced was central memory CD4+ T cells from blood. Every receptor here comes from a man aged 30 to 45 with type 1 diabetes. Each CDR3 is given with its conserved first and last residue. The D gene is left open where the match is weak. The size entry is marked missing in some rows and otherwise reads once, few, many or a size class.

j_call: TRBJ1-2; clone_size: -; d_call: TRBD1; v_call: TRBV5-1; cdr3_aa: CASSQGVNYGYTF; cdr3_nt: TGCGCCAGCAGTCAGGGGGTCAACTATGGCTACACCTTC
j_call: TRBJ2-1; clone_size: few; d_call: -; v_call: TRBV28; cdr3_aa: CASSPPTYNEQFF; cdr3_nt: TGTGCCAGCAGTCCCCCAACCTACAATGAGCAGTTCTTC
j_call: TRBJ2-1; clone_size: few; d_call: TRBD2; v_call: TRBV6-5; cdr3_aa: CASSRTSGYDEQFF; cdr3_nt: TGTGCCAGCAGCCGGACTAGCGGGTATGATGAGCAGTTCTTC
j_call: TRBJ2-7; clone_size: few; d_call: TRBD2; v_call: TRBV5-1; cdr3_aa: CASSWGTSGRSVYEQYF; cdr3_nt: TGCGCCAGCAGCTGGGGGACTAGCGGGAGGTCGGTCTACGAGCAGTACTTC
j_call: TRBJ1-1; clone_size: few; d_call: -; v_call: TRBV9; cdr3_aa: CASSVGLLENTEAFF; cdr3_nt: TGTGCCAGCAGCGTAGGTCTCCTAGAGAACACTGAAGCTTTCTTT
j_call: TRBJ2-7; clone_size: few; d_call: TRBD1; v_call: TRBV19; cdr3_aa: CASIGRDRGHEQYF; cdr3_nt: TGTGCCAGTATTGGGCGGGACAGGGGGCACGAGCAGTACTTC
j_call: TRBJ1-2; clone_size: few; d_call: -; v_call: TRBV4-2; cdr3_aa: CASSQGKGTGGYTF; cdr3_nt: TGTGCCAGCAGCCAAGGGAAGGGGACTGGGGGCTACACCTTC
j_call: TRBJ2-5; clone_size: -; d_call: TRBD2; v_call: TRBV6-1; cdr3_aa: CASSTSGEEETQYF; cdr3_nt: TGTGCCAGCAGCACTAGCGGCGAGGAAGAGACCCAGTACTTC
j_call: TRBJ1-5; clone_size: once; d_call: TRBD1; v_call: TRBV4-2; cdr3_aa: CASSQAVDRGNQPQHF; cdr3_nt: TGTGCCAGCAGCCAAGCCGTGGACAGGGGCAATCAGCCCCAGCATTTT
j_call: TRBJ1-3; clone_size: few; d_call: -; v_call: TRBV29-1; cdr3_aa: CSVEESPGNTIYF; cdr3_nt: TGCAGCGTTGAAGAGAGCCCTGGAAACACCATATATTTT
j_call: TRBJ1-1; clone_size: few; d_call: -; v_call: TRBV9; cdr3_aa: CASSVVGQTNTEAFF; cdr3_nt: TGTGCCAGCAGCGTAGTGGGACAAACCAACACTGAAGCTTTCTTT
j_call: TRBJ1-1; clone_size: -; d_call: -; v_call: TRBV29-1; cdr3_aa: CSVSQGRTEAFF; cdr3_nt: TGCAGCGTTTCTCAGGGTCGGACTGAAGCTTTCTTT
j_call: TRBJ1-4; clone_size: few; d_call: -; v_call: TRBV6-5; cdr3_aa: CASSSVPHEKLFF; cdr3_nt: TGTGCCAGCAGTAGTGTACCACACGAAAAACTGTTTTTT
j_call: TRBJ2-2; clone_size: -; d_call: -; v_call: TRBV28; cdr3_aa: CASRWGGLGELFF; cdr3_nt: TGTGCCAGCAGATGGGGAGGACTCGGGGAGCTGTTTTTT
j_call: TRBJ2-1; clone_size: -; d_call: TRBD2; v_call: TRBV6-6; cdr3_aa: CASREGRGVDEQFF; cdr3_nt: TGTGCCAGCAGGGAGGGACGGGGGGTGGATGAGCAGTTCTTC
j_call: TRBJ2-2; clone_size: -; d_call: TRBD1; v_call: TRBV10-3; cdr3_aa: CAISESGTGGTGELFF; cdr3_nt: TGTGCCATCAGTGAGTCAGGGACAGGGGGCACCGGGGAGCTGTTTTTT
j_call: TRBJ2-5; clone_size: few; d_call: -; v_call: TRBV5-1; cdr3_aa: CASSYTSSQETQYF; cdr3_nt: TGCGCCAGCAGCTATACGAGTTCGCAAGAGACCCAGTACTTC
j_call: TRBJ2-2; clone_size: few; d_call: -; v_call: TRBV27; cdr3_aa: CASSILVPGGELFF; cdr3_nt: TGTGCCAGCAGTATTCTCGTCCCGGGCGGGGAGCTGTTTTTT
j_call: TRBJ2-5; clone_size: few; d_call: -; v_call: TRBV5-1; cdr3_aa: CASSFPRDLTGYQETQYF; cdr3_nt: TGCGCCAGCAGCTTCCCCCGAGATTTAACAGGGTACCAAGAGACCCAGTACTTC
j_call: TRBJ2-7; clone_size: -; d_call: -; v_call: TRBV5-1; cdr3_aa: CASSKLGEQYF; cdr3_nt: TGCGCCAGCTCTAAACTAGGCGAGCAGTACTTC
j_call: TRBJ2-1; clone_size: -; d_call: -; v_call: TRBV7-2; cdr3_aa: CASSSGLHTSNEQFF; cdr3_nt: TGTGCCAGCAGTTCCGGACTACACACTTCTAATGAGCAGTTCTTC
j_call: TRBJ1-5; clone_size: few; d_call: TRBD1; v_call: TRBV19; cdr3_aa: CASSTSGGYSNQPQHF; cdr3_nt: TGTGCCAGTAGTACATCAGGGGGCTATAGCAATCAGCCCCAGCATTTT
j_call: TRBJ2-3; clone_size: few; d_call: -; v_call: TRBV4-3; cdr3_aa: CASSQDWAYTQYF; cdr3_nt: TGCGCCAGCAGCCAAGACTGGGCATATACGCAGTATTTT
j_call: TRBJ2-4; clone_size: few; d_call: TRBD1; v_call: TRBV6-6; cdr3_aa: CAGNRGWGDIQYF; cdr3_nt: TGTGCCGGGAACAGGGGATGGGGAGACATTCAGTACTTC
j_call: TRBJ2-5; clone_size: -; d_call: TRBD2; v_call: TRBV7-9; cdr3_aa: CASSLMTSGPGTQYF; cdr3_nt: TGTGCCAGCAGCTTGATGACTAGCGGCCCAGGGACCCAGTACTTC
j_call: TRBJ2-7; clone_size: -; d_call: TRBD1; v_call: TRBV11-2; cdr3_aa: CASSLGTGGSDQYF; cdr3_nt: TGTGCCAGCAGCTTAGGGACAGGGGGATCAGACCAGTACTTC
j_call: TRBJ2-7; clone_size: few; d_call: -; v_call: TRBV9; cdr3_aa: CASSVATVGLYEQYF; cdr3_nt: TGTGCCAGCAGCGTAGCTACTGTGGGACTTTACGAGCAGTACTTC
j_call: TRBJ2-1; clone_size: -; d_call: -; v_call: TRBV28; cdr3_aa: CASSSQGLPYNEQFF; cdr3_nt: TGTGCCAGCAGCTCTCAGGGTCTACCTTACAATGAGCAGTTCTTC
j_call: TRBJ2-7; clone_size: few; d_call: -; v_call: TRBV18; cdr3_aa: CASSPLGPGVTSYEQYF; cdr3_nt: TGTGCCAGCTCCCCGCTCGGCCCCGGGGTTACGAGCTACGAGCAGTACTTC
j_call: TRBJ2-7; clone_size: -; d_call: TRBD1; v_call: TRBV2; cdr3_aa: CATYRDSAYEQYF; cdr3_nt: TGTGCCACTTACCGGGACAGCGCCTACGAGCAGTACTTC
j_call: TRBJ1-2; clone_size: few; d_call: -; v_call: TRBV28; cdr3_aa: CASVRSLGYGYTF; cdr3_nt: TGTGCCAGCGTTCGGAGTCTGGGCTATGGCTACACCTTC
j_call: TRBJ2-7; clone_size: few; d_call: -; v_call: TRBV7-9; cdr3_aa: CASSWVQGSSYEQYF; cdr3_nt: TGTGCCAGCAGCTGGGTTCAGGGTAGCTCCTACGAGCAGTACTTC
j_call: TRBJ1-4; clone_size: -; d_call: TRBD1; v_call: TRBV7-2; cdr3_aa: CASSGQGEKLFF; cdr3_nt: TGTGCCAGCAGCGGACAGGGTGAAAAACTGTTTTTT
j_call: TRBJ2-5; clone_size: many; d_call: -; v_call: TRBV7-9; cdr3_aa: CASSFEGEGETQYF; cdr3_nt: TGTGCCAGCAGCTTCGAAGGGGAAGGCGAGACCCAGTACTTC
j_call: TRBJ2-7; clone_size: few; d_call: TRBD2; v_call: TRBV5-4; cdr3_aa: CASSLASGRSSYEQYF; cdr3_nt: TGTGCCAGCAGCTTGGCTAGCGGGAGAAGTTCCTACGAGCAGTACTTC
j_call: TRBJ2-7; clone_size: few; d_call: TRBD2; v_call: TRBV5-1; cdr3_aa: CASSLGLAGHEQYF; cdr3_nt: TGCGCCAGCAGCTTGGGACTAGCGGGACACGAGCAGTACTTC
j_call: TRBJ2-7; clone_size: few; d_call: -; v_call: TRBV27; cdr3_aa: CASGPYEQYF; cdr3_nt: TGTGCCAGCGGCCCCTACGAGCAGTACTTC
j_call: TRBJ1-3; clone_size: many; d_call: -; v_call: TRBV15; cdr3_aa: CATSRGIQGSFYF; cdr3_nt: TGTGCCACCAGCAGGGGAATACAGGGTTCGTTCTATTTT
j_call: TRBJ2-3; clone_size: few; d_call: TRBD2; v_call: TRBV7-7; cdr3_aa: CASSLTSGSTDTQYF; cdr3_nt: TGTGCCAGCAGCTTAACTAGCGGGAGCACAGATACGCAGTATTTT
j_call: TRBJ2-3; clone_size: -; d_call: -; v_call: TRBV6-1; cdr3_aa: CASSGAAGIADTQYF; cdr3_nt: TGTGCCAGCAGTGGAGCGGCGGGAATTGCAGATACGCAGTATTTT
j_call: TRBJ2-7; clone_size: -; d_call: TRBD2; v_call: TRBV7-6; cdr3_aa: CASSSQAGMVREQYF; cdr3_nt: TGTGCCAGCAGCTCTCAAGCGGGAATGGTGCGCGAGCAGTACTTC
j_call: TRBJ2-7; clone_size: few; d_call: TRBD2; v_call: TRBV19; cdr3_aa: CASSRGLAYEQYF; cdr3_nt: TGTGCCAGTAGTAGAGGACTAGCCTACGAGCAGTACTTC
j_call: TRBJ2-7; clone_size: many; d_call: -; v_call: TRBV30; cdr3_aa: CAWSVDRLVYF; cdr3_nt: TGTGCCTGGAGTGTGGATCGGCTAGTGTACTTC
j_call: TRBJ2-1; clone_size: -; d_call: -; v_call: TRBV9; cdr3_aa: CASSASGLVTYNEQFF; cdr3_nt: TGTGCCAGCAGCGCCTCCGGACTGGTTACCTACAATGAGCAGTTCTTC
j_call: TRBJ2-2; clone_size: -; d_call: -; v_call: TRBV7-2; cdr3_aa: CASSFILASAGELFF; cdr3_nt: TGTGCCAGCAGCTTCATACTAGCTAGCGCCGGGGAGCTGTTTTTT
j_call: TRBJ2-1; clone_size: -; d_call: TRBD2; v_call: TRBV18; cdr3_aa: CASSPGGRAREQFF; cdr3_nt: TGTGCCAGCTCACCAGGCGGGAGGGCCCGTGAGCAGTTCTTC
j_call: TRBJ2-2; clone_size: few; d_call: -; v_call: TRBV7-3; cdr3_aa: CASSPLSLNTGELFF; cdr3_nt: TGTGCCAGCAGCCCCTTATCGTTAAACACCGGGGAGCTGTTTTTT
j_call: TRBJ2-2; clone_size: -; d_call: -; v_call: TRBV5-4; cdr3_aa: CASSQDYSGELFF; cdr3_nt: TGTGCCAGCAGTCAGGACTATTCCGGGGAGCTGTTTTTT
j_call: TRBJ2-5; clone_size: -; d_call: TRBD2; v_call: TRBV5-4; cdr3_aa: CASSSTGLAEETQYF; cdr3_nt: TGTGCCAGCAGCTCTACGGGACTAGCGGAAGAGACCCAGTACTTC
j_call: TRBJ2-7; clone_size: -; d_call: TRBD1; v_call: TRBV28; cdr3_aa: CASSLWQGAHEQYF; cdr3_nt: TGTGCCAGCAGTTTGTGGCAGGGGGCCCACGAGCAGTACTTC
j_call: TRBJ1-3; clone_size: -; d_call: -; v_call: TRBV30; cdr3_aa: CAWSRQRNTIYF; cdr3_nt: TGTGCCTGGAGTCGCCAGAGAAACACCATATATTTT
j_call: TRBJ1-4; clone_size: few; d_call: -; v_call: TRBV28; cdr3_aa: CASSSSPSEKLFF; cdr3_nt: TGTGCCAGCAGTTCCTCGCCGAGTGAAAAACTGTTTTTT